Below, 20 T cell receptor beta chains from the same sample are listed, as sequenced in a study of control samples from healthy donors and cancer patients. Measured with immunoSEQ multiplex PCR; TCRdb has only the in-frame clones, and not every one. Among around 85,000 clones listed, 85% to 90% were seen once. Sequencing was done on a sample of blood. The receptors shown here come from a woman aged 55-69 years in good health.

Written as DNA, the CDR3 is TGTGCCAGCAGCTTTGATCGGCAGCCCCAGCATTTT. Translation: CASSFDRQPQHF. The gene calls are TRBV7-9 and TRBJ1-5, with D uncertain. Trimming pared 3 bases from V and 7 bases from J, leaving 7 bases between. Germline-derived CDR1 and CDR2 are SEHNR and FQNEAQ (reference sequence). There are 12 residues in the CDR3.

The J gene is TRBJ1-2, the V gene TRBV6-5, with D unresolved. Trimming took off 7 bases at V and 0 bases at J, with 9 bases between the two ends. The germline V gene has CDR1 MNHEY and CDR2 SVGAGI. The CDR3 has 13 amino acids. This chain's CDR3 is CASTIGPNYGYTF. DNA for the CDR3: TGTGCCAGCACTATTGGGCCTAACTATGGCTACACCTTC.

V gene TRBV6-6 combines with J gene TRBJ1-1, with D uncertain. The CDR3 runs to 11 residues. Germline CDR1 and CDR2: MNHNY and SVGAGI (reference sequence). V was clipped by 1 base and J by 3 bases, with 0 bases between them. The CDR3 DNA is TGTGCCAGCAGTTACTACACTGAAGCTTTCTTT. It is translated as CASSYYTEAFF.

V is TRBV5-1 and J is TRBJ2-4; 9 bases are shared with TRBD2. Germline-derived CDR1 and CDR2 are SGHRS and YFSETQ. This CDR3 spans 13 amino acids. V trimming: 6 bases; J trimming: 7 bases; junction bases outside the gene matches: 5. CDR3 DNA: TGCGCCAGCACCCTAGCGGGACAGAACATTCAGTACTTC. Amino acids: CASTLAGQNIQYF.

The rearrangement joins TRBV18 to TRBJ2-2; D not certain. Trimming removed 2 bases at V and 9 bases at J, with 10 bases between. This CDR3 spans 13 amino acids. Germline CDR1 is KGHSH and CDR2 is LQKENI. The CDR3 DNA is TGTGCCAGCTCACCAATGGCAATCCGGGAGCTGTTTTTT. Protein: CASSPMAIRELFF.

The V gene is TRBV7-2, the J gene TRBJ2-5; 7 nucleotides agree with TRBD2. The germline CDR1 and CDR2 sequences are SGHTA and FQGNSA. V dropped 5 bases and J dropped 5; count of bases not matched to a gene: 8. The CDR3 length is 14 residues. As DNA, the CDR3 is TGTGCCAGCAGCCTCAGCCCGGGAGGCGAGACCCAGTACTTC. Protein product: CASSLSPGGETQYF.

With respect to this clone: This same CDR3 is encoded by further DNA sequences in the sample. This chain links TRBV24-1 with TRBJ2-3; D gene uncertain. Between the trimmed V and J ends, which lost 4 bases and 0 bases, there was a span of 4 bases. CDR1 is KGHDR, CDR2 SFDVKD, per germline. CDR3 length: 13 residues. This CDR3 is CATSEGSTDTQYF. CDR3 nucleotide sequence: TGTGCCACCAGTGAAGGGAGCACAGATACGCAGTATTTT.

This chain connects TRBV7-3 to TRBJ2-2; 7 bases agree with TRBD1. The CDR3 spans 16 residues. Germline CDR1 reads SGHTA; CDR2 reads FQGTGA. The J segment lost 1 base and the V segment lost 5 bases, leaving 7 bases of the junction unmatched. CDR3 DNA: TGTGCCAGCAGCCCCCAAAGGACAGGGAACACCGGGGAGCTGTTTTTT. Translated, it gives CASSPQRTGNTGELFF. The full variable domain, with the rest looked up from reference TRBV7-3 and TRBJ2-2, is GAGVSQTPSNKVTEKGKYVELRCDPISGHTALYWYRQSLGQGPEFLIYFQGTGAADDSGLPNDRFFAVRPEGSVSTLKIQRTERGDSAVYLCASSPQRTGNTGELFFGEGSRLTVL.

The chain recombines TRBV7-2 with TRBJ1-6, with a weak D call TRBD1 (5 bases). Trimming took off 0 bases at V and 7 bases at J, with 10 bases between the two ends. Per germline, CDR1 SGHTA and CDR2 FQGNSA. The CDR3 length is 15 residues. The chain's CDR3 is CASSLAGRGNSPLHF. The CDR3 nucleotides are TGTGCCAGCAGCTTAGCGGGACGGGGAAATTCACCCCTCCACTTT.

This chain joins TRBV11-3 and TRBJ2-1; TRBD2 agrees at 11 bases. The germline CDR1 and CDR2 sequences are SGHNT and YENEEA. The CDR3 runs to 15 residues. V was pared by 4 bases and J by 7 bases, with 6 bases of the junction left unmatched. CDR3 nucleotide sequence: TGTGCCAGCAGCTCCACTAGCGGGGGCCTTAATGAGCAGTTCTTC. Amino acid sequence: CASSSTSGGLNEQFF.

This clone showed up many times. The V call is TRBV6-6, the J call TRBJ2-7; D possibly corresponds to TRBD1 (6 bases). This CDR3 has 14 residues. CDR1 is MNHNY and CDR2 is SVGAGI in the germline V gene (reference sequence). V lost 2 bases to trimming and J lost 5 bases, with 13 bases between them. This CDR3 is CASSYGRGNDEQYF. The CDR3 DNA sequence: TGTGCCAGCAGTTACGGAAGGGGGAACGACGAGCAGTACTTC.

V and J are TRBV5-1 and TRBJ1-1; tentative D call: TRBD1 (6 bases). This CDR3 is built from 13 residues. The germline gives CDR1 SGHRS, CDR2 YFSETQ. V lost 3 bases and J lost 3, with 9 bases in between. CDR3 bases: TGCGCCAGCAGCTATTCAGGGGACACTGAAGCTTTCTTT. Amino acids: CASSYSGDTEAFF.

This clone is a singleton in its sample. An end of the junction differs from the germline gene, which may be a read error. The CDR3 DNA sequence: TGTGCCAGCAGTTACTCCCACGAGCAGTACTTC. Translated, it gives CASSYSHEQYF. This sequence joins TRBV6-2 or TRBV6-3 and TRBJ2-7; D uncertain. Germline CDR1 and CDR2: MNHEY and SVGEGT. The CDR3 spans 11 residues.

This sequence joins TRBV28 and TRBJ1-1; TRBD1 might be the D (5 bases). The CDR3 consists of 13 residues. Germline CDR1 is MDHEN and CDR2 is SYDVKM. Trimming left V 7 bases short and J 1 base short, with 10 bases between. CDR3 nucleotides: TGTGCCAGCACTCTCACAGGGAACACTGAAGCTTTCTTT. Protein product: CASTLTGNTEAFF.

The chain employs TRBV18 and TRBJ2-3; possibly TRBD1 or TRBD2 for D (6 bases each). CDR3 size: 15 residues. V was cut by 2 bases and J by 8 bases, with 17 bases left in between. Germline loops: CDR1 KGHSH, CDR2 LQKENI. This CDR3 reads CASSPEVGGRGTQYF. The CDR3 region has the DNA TGTGCCAGCTCACCAGAAGTTGGGGGGCGAGGTACGCAGTATTTT.

V usage is TRBV7-6 and J usage is TRBJ2-2; no definite D call. The length of the CDR3 is 17 residues. Germline assignment: CDR1 SGHVS and CDR2 FNYEAQ. V was shortened by 1 base and J by 6 bases, with 18 bases between the two germline ends. The CDR3 spells CASSLGTVILHPGELFF. CDR3 in DNA: TGTGCCAGCAGCTTAGGGACGGTGATTTTGCACCCCGGGGAGCTGTTTTTT.

The genes are TRBV11-3 and TRBJ2-1; TRBD2 matches 10 bases. CDR3 length equals 15 residues. V lost 2 bases to trimming and J lost 3 bases; unmatched junction nucleotides: 1. CDR1 and CDR2 from the germline V gene are SGHNT and YENEEA. CDR3 protein: CASSLLAGDYNEQFF. The CDR3 DNA sequence: TGTGCCAGCAGCTTACTAGCGGGAGACTACAATGAGCAGTTCTTC.

The chain joins TRBV24-1 to TRBJ2-3; 16 bases align to TRBD2. The length of the CDR3 is 18 residues. The ends lost 7 bases at V and 1 base at J; junction bases unmatched: 7. Germline V gene sequence: CDR1 KGHDR, CDR2 SFDVKD. For the CDR3, the DNA is TGTGCCACCAGCAACTCCGGGACTAGCGGGGGGGGCACAGATACGCAGTATTTT. Protein product: CATSNSGTSGGGTDTQYF.

The chain employs TRBV7-6 and TRBJ1-2; unclear D gene. V dropped 6 bases and J dropped 2 bases, with 10 bases sitting between them. Per germline, CDR1 SGHVS and CDR2 FNYEAQ. The CDR3 spans 13 residues. As DNA, the CDR3 is TGTGCCAGCAGGAGGACTGAAAACTATGGCTACACCTTC. This translates into CASRRTENYGYTF.

This clone was detected only a few times. The rearrangement uses TRBV6-1 and TRBJ2-6; 9 bases are shared with TRBD1. Germline V lookup: CDR1 MNHNS, CDR2 SASEGT. J lost 0 bases, V lost 4 bases, and 7 bases had no gene match. The CDR3 is made up of 18 amino acids. The CDR3 is CASSGRTGARSGANVLTF. DNA of the CDR3: TGTGCCAGCAGTGGCCGGACAGGGGCCCGCTCTGGGGCCAACGTCCTGACTTTC.